The 20 T cell receptor beta chains given below trace back to one sample, sequenced in a study of blood T cell repertoires in COVID-19. Here immunoSEQ multiplex PCR was the method, and the copy in TCRdb shows in-frame clones only, minus some. The repertoire holds about 500,000 clones, with about nine tenths as singletons. Material for sequencing was PBMCs or T cells enriched from blood (not recorded which). Source of these receptors: a woman under 30 who had recovered from COVID-19.

The chain has TRBV6-5 and TRBJ2-5; TRBD2 matches 7 bases. The V gene end was trimmed by 2 bases and the J gene end by 2 bases; junction bases not matched to a gene: 5. The V gene's germline CDR1 is MNHEY and CDR2 SVGAGI. The CDR3 sequence is 15 residues long. CDR3 DNA sequence: TGTGCCAGCAGTTACAGCGGGGCGGGGCAAGAGACCCAGTACTTC. Translated, it gives CASSYSGAGQETQYF.

The rearrangement links TRBV10-2 to TRBJ2-1; 9 positions agree with TRBD1. The junction had 8 bases not matched to a gene; V was cut back by 8 bases and J by 6 bases. There are 14 residues in the CDR3. Germline-derived CDR1 and CDR2 are WSHSY and SAAADI. CDR3 in DNA: TGCGCCAGCCGAGCAAGGGACAGGGCCAATGAGCAGTTCTTC. It codes for CASRARDRANEQFF.

The chain uses TRBV28 and TRBJ1-2, with 7 bases identical to TRBD1. The length of the CDR3 is 14 residues. Germline CDR1 MDHEN, CDR2 SYDVKM. The V gene end was trimmed by 10 bases and the J gene end by 5 bases; junction bases not matched to a gene: 13. The CDR3 region is CAIGGPGQLYGYTF. The CDR3 DNA is TGTGCCATTGGAGGGCCGGGACAGTTATATGGCTACACCTTC.

This chain uses TRBV10-3 with TRBJ1-2; weak D call: TRBD1 (5 bases). The germline gives CDR1 ENHRY, CDR2 SYGVKD. The V and J ends lost 9 bases and 3 bases respectively, with 11 bases between them. This CDR3 region has 12 residues. The CDR3 loop reads CAMGPPDYGYTF. In DNA form, the CDR3 reads TGTGCCATGGGGCCACCCGACTATGGCTACACCTTC.

The chain recombines TRBV5-8 with TRBJ1-5; D unresolved. The CDR3 consists of 17 residues. In germline, CDR1 is SGHTS, CDR2 YDEGEE. The V and J ends lost 3 bases and 7 bases respectively, with 23 bases between them. This chain's CDR3 is CASSYLWRTTADQPQHF. The CDR3 bases are TGTGCCAGCAGCTACCTATGGAGGACCACCGCCGACCAGCCCCAGCATTTT.

This chain links TRBV3-1 (or the pseudogene TRBV3-2) with TRBJ2-3, with D perhaps TRBD1 (6 bases). The CDR3 is 16 amino acids. V was pared by 4 bases and J by 6 bases, with 20 bases between. Germline CDR1 reads LGHDT; CDR2 reads YNNKEL (reference sequence). The CDR3 here is CASSPRGWGLGDTQYF. Written as DNA, the CDR3 is TGTGCCAGCAGCCCGAGAGGGTGGGGGCTAGGGGATACGCAGTATTTT.

J is TRBJ2-5 and V is TRBV7-2, with TRBD1 identical over 8 bases. Germline CDR1 reads SGHTA; CDR2 reads FQGNSA. V shed 5 bases and J 5 bases; nucleotides not matched to a gene: 7. This CDR3 contains 14 residues. The CDR3 protein is CASSPRTGSETQYF. CDR3 in DNA: TGTGCCAGCAGCCCCCGGACAGGGAGTGAGACCCAGTACTTC.

This rearrangement joins TRBV2 to TRBJ1-6, with D possibly TRBD1 on 6 matching bases. The CDR3 totals 14 residues. Germline V gene lookup returns CDR1 SNHLY and CDR2 FYNNEI. The V end was cut by 6 bases, the J end by 3 bases, with 9 bases between. CDR3 nucleotides: TGTGCCAGCAGAAAGACAGGCTATAATTCACCCCTCCACTTT. Its translation is CASRKTGYNSPLHF.

The rearrangement joins TRBV9 to TRBJ2-1; 13 positions agree with TRBD2. The V segment lost 6 bases and the J segment 2 bases; nucleotides outside the gene matches: 8. This CDR3 comprises 17 residues. CDR1 and CDR2 (germline): SGDLS, YYNGEE. This chain's CDR3 is CASTTSGGEFAYNEQFF. CDR3 nucleotides: TGTGCCAGCACCACTAGCGGGGGGGAATTTGCCTACAATGAGCAGTTCTTC.

CDR3 region: CASSILQGAGSPLHF. The CDR3 nucleotides are TGTGCCAGCAGCATTTTACAGGGGGCAGGTTCACCCCTCCACTTT. This chain links TRBV3-1 (or the pseudogene TRBV3-2) with TRBJ1-6, with 9 bases fitting TRBD1. J gave up 9 bases and V 5 bases, and 8 bases lay outside the gene matches. Germline-derived CDR1 and CDR2 are LGHDT and YNNKEL (reference sequence). CDR3 length: 15 residues.

The J gene is TRBJ1-2, the V gene TRBV19; D may be TRBD1 (5 bases). Trimming took 6 bases from V and 3 from J, leaving 20 bases between them. Germline V gene sequence: CDR1 LNHDA, CDR2 SQIVND (reference sequence). This CDR3 spans 16 amino acids. CDR3 DNA: TGTGCCAGTAGGACCGGACATCCACCGGGAGACTATGGCTACACCTTC. Translation: CASRTGHPPGDYGYTF.

This clone was observed once. Other DNA variants within this sample encode the same CDR3. The chain links TRBV7-8 to TRBJ2-1, with D maybe TRBD2 (6 bases). Germline V gene sequence: CDR1 SGHVS, CDR2 FQNEAQ. This CDR3 comprises 15 residues. Trimming left V 3 bases short and J 2 bases short, with 11 bases between. CDR3 DNA: TGTGCCAGCAGCTTTTCTGGCGGGGCCTACAATGAGCAGTTCTTC. Translating gives CASSFSGGAYNEQFF.

The rearrangement uses TRBV11-2 and TRBJ1-4; possibly TRBD1 for D (6 bases). Germline V CDR1 and CDR2: SGHAT, FQNNGV. This CDR3 spans 16 amino acids. V was pared by 1 base and J by 0 bases, with 9 bases between. CDR3 residues: CASSLGGGPTNEKLFF. The CDR3 nucleotides are TGTGCCAGCAGCTTAGGCGGGGGCCCAACTAATGAAAAACTGTTTTTT.

The V gene is TRBV18, the J gene TRBJ2-7; the D gene is possibly TRBD1 (7 bases). The CDR3 is 14 residues long. Germline CDR1 and CDR2: KGHSH and LQKENI. V dropped 4 bases and J dropped 3 bases, with 13 bases sitting between them. CDR3 in amino acids: CASSQGAGSYEQYF. In nucleotides, the CDR3 is TGTGCCAGCTCACAGGGGGCGGGGAGCTACGAGCAGTACTTC.

This chain links TRBV19 with TRBJ1-3; D unresolved. Trimming pared 6 bases from V and 4 bases from J, leaving 10 bases between. The CDR3 is 13 amino acids. CDR1 is LNHDA, CDR2 SQIVND, per germline (reference sequence). The CDR3 is CASRLMEGNTIYF. CDR3 sequence (DNA): TGTGCCAGTAGGCTCATGGAGGGAAACACCATATATTTT.

This clone came up a few times. The V gene is TRBV4-1, the J gene TRBJ1-2, with D possibly matching TRBD1 (6 bases). This CDR3 region has 15 residues. Trimming removed 4 bases from V and 10 bases from J, with 22 bases in between. Germline V lookup: CDR1 MGHRA, CDR2 YSYEKL. CDR3 bases: TGCGCCAGCAGCCCAACTGCCCGGGACAACGCCGACTACACCTTC. It yields the protein CASSPTARDNADYTF.

The chain joins TRBV20-1 to TRBJ2-7; maybe TRBD2 (5 bases). The CDR3 covers 11 residues. V lost 5 bases, J lost 4 bases, and 9 bases lay in between. Germline V gives CDR1 DFQATT, CDR2 SNEGSKA (reference sequence). For the CDR3, the DNA is TGCAGTGCTGGGAGCGCATACGAGCAGTACTTC. Translation: CSAGSAYEQYF.

The chain joins TRBV18 to TRBJ1-4; D might be TRBD1 (5 bases). In germline, CDR1 is KGHSH, CDR2 LQKENI. V lost 2 bases and J lost 8, with 12 bases in between. The CDR3 is made up of 14 amino acids. CDR3: CASSPSPGSEKLFF. CDR3 nucleotides: TGTGCCAGCTCACCATCCCCAGGGTCGGAAAAACTGTTTTTT.

The chain recombines TRBV5-6 with TRBJ1-1, with 7 bases matching TRBD1. Germline CDR1 SGHDT, CDR2 YYEEEE. The trim removed 2 bases at V and 5 bases at J, leaving 6 bases unmatched. CDR3 length equals 14 residues. CDR3 sequence reads: CASSFQPGGTEAFF. The CDR3 DNA follows: TGTGCCAGCAGCTTCCAACCAGGGGGGACTGAAGCTTTCTTT.

The chain joins TRBV2 to TRBJ1-6, with 8 bases fitting TRBD1. The CDR3 covers 14 residues. Germline V gene sequence: CDR1 SNHLY, CDR2 FYNNEI. V lost 4 bases and J lost 10; bases outside the gene matches: 6. The CDR3: CASSGQGASSPLHF. CDR3 DNA sequence: TGTGCCAGCAGTGGTCAGGGGGCTAGCTCACCCCTCCACTTT.